These T cell receptor beta chains were read from a single sample in a study of blood T cell repertoires in COVID-19. Sequencing was performed with immunoSEQ multiplex PCR; in TCRdb, only in-frame clones are kept and a portion is missing. Among over 400,000 clones listed, 85% to 90% were seen once. Material: peripheral blood. The receptor source for this set is a woman aged 45-60 years with COVID-19, enrolled during active disease. The CDR3 runs from the conserved cysteine through the conserved F or W. The order of the fields is V gene, CDR3 length, clone size, J gene, D gene, CDR3 protein, CDR3 DNA. D genes are given only for firm matches. Clone sizes are given selectively: once, few, many, or a class where the clone is expanded.

V: TRBV19; length: 14; size: NA; J: TRBJ2-7; D: TRBD1; CDR3: CASSPGQGPYEQYF; DNA: TGTGCCAGTAGTCCGGGACAGGGCCCCTACGAGCAGTACTTC
V: TRBV5-6; length: 11; size: NA; J: TRBJ1-1; D: TRBD1; CDR3: CASSSGTAAFF; DNA: TGTGCCAGCAGCTCCGGGACAGCGGCTTTCTTT
V: TRBV28; length: 17; size: NA; J: TRBJ1-3; D: TRBD1; CDR3: CASSLIGGPSSGNTIYF; DNA: TGTGCCAGCAGTTTAATAGGGGGCCCGAGCTCTGGAAACACCATATATTTT
V: TRBV2; length: 11; size: NA; J: TRBJ2-1; D: TRBD1; CDR3: CAPGTDNEQFF; DNA: TGTGCCCCCGGGACAGACAATGAGCAGTTCTTC
V: TRBV6-1; length: 15; size: NA; J: TRBJ1-6; D: TRBD1; CDR3: CASSEGGQGYSPLHF; DNA: TGTGCCAGCAGTGAAGGGGGACAGGGTTATTCACCCCTCCACTTT
V: TRBV18; length: 12; size: NA; J: TRBJ1-5; D: NA; CDR3: CASSDAGQPQHF; DNA: TGTGCCAGCTCTGATGCGGGTCAGCCCCAGCATTTT
V: TRBV9; length: 15; size: NA; J: TRBJ1-3; D: NA; CDR3: CASSALGGAGNTIYF; DNA: TGTGCCAGCAGCGCCCTGGGGGGGGCTGGAAACACCATATATTTT
V: TRBV2; length: 15; size: once; J: TRBJ2-3; D: NA; CDR3: CASSEEPFGRDTQYF; DNA: TGTGCCAGCAGTGAGGAGCCCTTCGGTAGGGATACGCAGTATTTT
V: TRBV3-1/TRBV3-2; length: 15; size: NA; J: TRBJ2-1; D: TRBD1; CDR3: CASSPDRDYYNEQFF; DNA: TGTGCCAGCAGTCCCGACAGGGATTATTACAATGAGCAGTTCTTC
V: TRBV29-1; length: 13; size: NA; J: TRBJ2-1; D: TRBD1; CDR3: CSVGRTGSSEQFF; DNA: TGCAGCGTCGGACGGACAGGGAGTTCTGAGCAGTTCTTC
V: TRBV10-3; length: 14; size: NA; J: TRBJ1-5; D: TRBD1; CDR3: CAISPTGGNQPQHF; DNA: TGTGCCATCAGCCCAACAGGGGGCAATCAGCCCCAGCATTTT
V: TRBV30; length: 15; size: NA; J: TRBJ2-3; D: TRBD2; CDR3: CAWSVRAGDTDTQYF; DNA: TGTGCCTGGAGTGTACGAGCGGGGGACACAGATACGCAGTATTTT
V: TRBV4-1; length: 13; size: NA; J: TRBJ1-2; D: TRBD1; CDR3: CASSLKQGYGYTF; DNA: TGCGCCAGCAGCCTAAAACAGGGGTATGGCTACACCTTC
V: TRBV4-1; length: 16; size: NA; J: TRBJ1-1; D: TRBD1; CDR3: CASSRFGGGMNTEAFF; DNA: TGCGCCAGCAGCCGCTTCGGAGGGGGCATGAACACTGAAGCTTTCTTT
V: TRBV7-2; length: 13; size: NA; J: TRBJ1-1; D: NA; CDR3: CASSLGGGPEAFF; DNA: TGTGCCAGCAGCCTAGGGGGGGGACCTGAAGCTTTCTTT
V: TRBV3-1/TRBV3-2; length: 14; size: NA; J: TRBJ1-2; D: TRBD1; CDR3: CASSLTGTDYGYTF; DNA: TGTGCCAGCAGCCTGACAGGGACAGACTATGGCTACACCTTC
V: TRBV30; length: 14; size: NA; J: TRBJ2-6; D: NA; CDR3: CACKRGSGANVLTF; DNA: TGTGCCTGTAAGAGGGGGTCTGGGGCCAACGTCCTGACTTTC
V: TRBV30; length: 12; size: NA; J: TRBJ2-5; D: NA; CDR3: CAWRDDGETQYF; DNA: TGTGCCTGGAGGGATGACGGGGAGACCCAGTACTTC
V: TRBV9; length: 16; size: NA; J: TRBJ2-3; D: TRBD2; CDR3: CASSVGTSGGVDTQYF; DNA: TGTGCCAGCAGCGTAGGGACTAGCGGGGGTGTGGATACGCAGTATTTT
V: TRBV30; length: 13; size: NA; J: TRBJ1-2; D: TRBD1; CDR3: CAWTTGGYYGYTF; DNA: TGTGCCTGGACGACAGGGGGATACTATGGCTACACCTTC